The count of the clone carrying this T cell receptor beta chain is one. Germline V gene sequence: CDR1 MNHEY, CDR2 SVGAGI. V was shortened by 6 bases and J by 6 bases, with 14 bases between the two germline ends. The CDR3 contains 14 residues. Per the original data handling: Reference gene primer amplification in the assay estimated nucleated cell counts. Produced via immunoSEQ multiplex PCR; TCRdb's table is partial and in-frame only. That table furnishes V, J and clone size, whereas the DNA furnished D and trimming. The sample lists around 35,000 clones, around 90% occurring once. This entry is derived from a study of blood T cell repertoires in COVID-19.

The sample consisted of peripheral blood. The clonotype originates from a human donor in a cohort sampled during active COVID-19. The gene calls are TRBV6-5 and TRBJ1-4, with a tentative D call TRBD1 (5 bases). The CDR3 DNA reads TGTGCCAGCAGAGCCCAGGGTGGGGATGAAAAACTGTTTTTT. It yields the protein CASRAQGGDEKLFF.